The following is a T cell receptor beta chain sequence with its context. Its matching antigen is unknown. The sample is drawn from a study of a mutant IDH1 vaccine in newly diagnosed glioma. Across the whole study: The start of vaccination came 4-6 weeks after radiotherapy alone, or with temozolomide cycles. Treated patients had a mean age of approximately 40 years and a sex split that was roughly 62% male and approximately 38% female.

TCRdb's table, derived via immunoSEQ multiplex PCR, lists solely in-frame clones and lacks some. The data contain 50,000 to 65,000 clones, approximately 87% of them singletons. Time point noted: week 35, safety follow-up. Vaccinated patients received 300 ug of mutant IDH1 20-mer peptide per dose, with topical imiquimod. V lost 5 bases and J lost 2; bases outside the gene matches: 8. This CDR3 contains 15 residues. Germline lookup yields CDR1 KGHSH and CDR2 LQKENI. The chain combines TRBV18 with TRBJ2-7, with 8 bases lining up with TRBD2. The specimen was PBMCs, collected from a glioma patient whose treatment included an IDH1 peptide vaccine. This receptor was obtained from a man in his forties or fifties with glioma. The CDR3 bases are TGTGCCAGCTCATATTCGGGGGGGGTCCCCTACGAGCAGTACTTC. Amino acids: CASSYSGGVPYEQYF.